A selection of T cell receptor beta chains follows, all from one sample in a study of breast tumors, draining lymph nodes, adjacent tissues. Using its own MiXCR run on the multiplex PCR reads, TCRdb lists one record per CDR3 protein. The sample gives approximately 180,000 distinct CDR3 sequences, 33% of which show up once; approximately 3.9% is in the top ten. Material for sequencing was axillary lymph node tissue. The receptors shown here come from a female donor with breast cancer. Some clones in this sample may be carry-over from other donors' samples. The CDR3 runs from the conserved cysteine through the conserved F or W. The order of the fields is J gene, D gene, V gene, clone size, CDR3 DNA, CDR3 protein. The D gene is left open where the match is weak. Not every row has a clone size; where given, it reads once, few, many or a size class.

TRBJ2-3	.	TRBV7-2	many	TGTGCCAGCACCCAAATGGGGAGTTGGTCAGATACGCAGTATTTT	CASTQMGSWSDTQYF
TRBJ2-5	.	TRBV5-6	many	TGTGCCAGCAGCTTGGCTGCGGGGCAAGAGACCCAGTACTTC	CASSLAAGQETQYF
TRBJ1-1	.	TRBV7-9	.	TGTGCCAGCAGCTTAGATGTGAGGATAGCTGAAGCTTTCTTT	CASSLDVRIAEAFF
TRBJ2-3	.	TRBV7-3	.	TGTGCCAGCAGCCCAAGCTTAGCGGGCACAGATACGCAGTATTTT	CASSPSLAGTDTQYF
TRBJ1-1	TRBD1	TRBV2	many	TGTGCCAGCAGTGTTCACAGGGGCGGCACTGAAGCTTTCTTT	CASSVHRGGTEAFF
TRBJ2-7	.	TRBV10-1	many	TGCGCCAGCAGTGAGAAGAGGGACGTAACCTACGAGCAGTACTTC	CASSEKRDVTYEQYF
TRBJ1-3	.	TRBV5-1	many	TGCGCCAGCAGCTTGGACGGGAGCTCTGGAAACACCATATATTTT	CASSLDGSSGNTIYF
TRBJ2-3	.	TRBV2	.	TGTGCCAGCTTGATGGGAGCGGCAGATACGCAGTATTTT	CASLMGAADTQYF
TRBJ1-6	TRBD1	TRBV9	many	TGTGCCAGCAGCGTAGCAGGGGGCTATGGGAATTCACCCCTCCACTTT	CASSVAGGYGNSPLHF
TRBJ1-2	TRBD1	TRBV6-5	few	TGTGCCAGCAGCCCGAGGCAGGGGGTTTATGGCTACACCTTC	CASSPRQGVYGYTF
TRBJ2-1	TRBD2	TRBV9	many	TGTGCCAGCAGCTTCGGGACTAGCGGGCCCAATGAGCAGTTCTTC	CASSFGTSGPNEQFF
TRBJ2-1	.	TRBV11-2	many	TGTGCCAGCAGCTTCGGGCTTGAGCAGTTCTTC	CASSFGLEQFF
TRBJ2-7	.	TRBV5-6	many	TGTGCCAGCAGCCCAAAGGGACGAGGACCCTCCTACGAGCAGTACTTC	CASSPKGRGPSYEQYF